This T cell receptor beta chain was observed in a study of vaccination effects on CD4 cells after COVID-19. Regarding this clone: Its antigen is currently unknown.

Repertoires were generated with immunoSEQ multiplex PCR, while TCRdb's copy carries only in-frame clones and drops some. The data contain about 65,000 clones, roughly three quarters of them seen just once; the ten biggest clones take up 2.8%. The CDR3 extends over 18 amino acids. V shed 5 bases, J shed 3 bases, and the junction held 18 bases outside the gene matches. Germline-derived CDR1 and CDR2 are SGHTA and FQGTGA. Before any sequencing was done, the ViraFEST assay used viral peptide pools to expand antigen-specific CD4+ T cells. Subsequent to less than 13 days of culture, CD4+ T cells were isolated. Nucleocapsid antibody tests were negative, and the vaccine recipients had no prior SARS-CoV-2 infection.

This clonotype was obtained from a human donor who received a COVID-19 vaccine. The rearrangement links TRBV7-3 to TRBJ2-5, with 7 bases aligning to TRBD2. The sequenced sample was CD4+ T cells from PBMCs cultured with HCoV-NL63 spike peptides, obtained before COVID-19 vaccination. CDR3 protein: CASSRTENLGGGEETQYF. In DNA, the CDR3 is TGTGCCAGCAGCCGAACTGAAAATCTGGGGGGGGGTGAAGAGACCCAGTACTTC.